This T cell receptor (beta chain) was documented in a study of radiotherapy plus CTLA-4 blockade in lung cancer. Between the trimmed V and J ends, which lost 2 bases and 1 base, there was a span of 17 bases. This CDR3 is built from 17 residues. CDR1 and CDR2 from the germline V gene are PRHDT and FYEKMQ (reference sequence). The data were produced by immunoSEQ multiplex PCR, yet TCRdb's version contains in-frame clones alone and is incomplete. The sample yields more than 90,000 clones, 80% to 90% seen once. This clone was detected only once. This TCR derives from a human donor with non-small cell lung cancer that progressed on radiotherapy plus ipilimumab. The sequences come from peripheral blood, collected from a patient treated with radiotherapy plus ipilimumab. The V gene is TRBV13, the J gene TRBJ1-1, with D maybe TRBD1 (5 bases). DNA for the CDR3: TGTGCCAGCAGCTTAATGTTCCGGGGACGTCAGAACACTGAAGCTTTCTTT. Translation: CASSLMFRGRQNTEAFF.